The 30 T cell receptor beta chains presented below share a single source sample, sequenced in a study of T cells in localized non-small cell lung cancer. The assay was immunoSEQ multiplex PCR, and TCRdb's table has in-frame clones only and misses some. The table includes under 15,000 clones, over 70% detected once. Material: peripheral blood, obtained before any cancer treatment. These receptors were taken from a male donor aged 60 or older with stage I lung adenocarcinoma.

This rearrangement joins TRBV5-1 to TRBJ2-5, with a tentative D call TRBD1 (6 bases). The CDR3 totals 14 residues. Germline CDR1 SGHRS, CDR2 YFSETQ. V lost 4 bases, J lost 2 bases, and 12 bases lay in between. The CDR3 coding sequence is TGCGCCAGCAGCCTGGGGGCAGAGCAAGAGACCCAGTACTTC. It specifies CASSLGAEQETQYF.

This chain uses TRBV7-2 with TRBJ2-5; 8 positions match TRBD2. CDR1 SGHTA and CDR2 FQGNSA come from the germline V gene. This CDR3 comprises 15 residues. Losses at the gene ends were 2 bases for V and 4 bases for J; bases not matched to a gene: 6. CDR3 nucleotides: TGTGCCAGCAGCTTAAAGGCGGGAGGTCGAGAGACCCAGTACTTC. It yields the protein CASSLKAGGRETQYF.

The rearrangement uses TRBV6-4 and TRBJ2-3; 10 bases agree with TRBD2. This CDR3 spans 16 amino acids. V gave up 6 bases and J gave up 0 bases; unmatched junction bases: 6. CDR1 and CDR2 (germline): MRHNA, SNTAGT. DNA for the CDR3: TGTGCCAGCAGGGATACTAGCGGGACAAGCACAGATACGCAGTATTTT. Protein sequence: CASRDTSGTSTDTQYF.

A few counts support this clone. This chain uses TRBV4-3 with TRBJ2-1; D is possibly TRBD2 (6 bases). Trimming stripped 0 bases from V and 6 bases from J, with 12 bases between. The CDR3 is 15 amino acids. Germline-derived CDR1 and CDR2 are LGHNA and YSLEER. The CDR3 spells CASSQEEGAPNEQFF. The DNA of the CDR3 is TGCGCCAGCAGCCAAGAGGAGGGAGCACCCAATGAGCAGTTCTTC.

The chain joins TRBV7-2 to TRBJ1-3; 8 bases are shared with TRBD1. Per the germline V gene, CDR1 is SGHTA and CDR2 is FQGNSA. V lost 5 bases, J lost 2 bases, and 5 bases stayed unmatched. This CDR3 is 15 amino acids long. CDR3 nucleotides: TGTGCCAGCAGCCCCGGGACAGGAGCTGGAAACACCATATATTTT. Translation gives CASSPGTGAGNTIYF.

The J gene is TRBJ2-5, the V gene TRBV4-1, with D possibly matching TRBD2 (5 bases). The CDR3 totals 14 residues. From germline, CDR1 is MGHRA and CDR2 YSYEKL. Between the trimmed V and J ends, which lost 5 bases and 4 bases, there was a span of 14 bases. CDR3 protein: CASSSSRGLETQYF. The CDR3 DNA reads as TGCGCCAGCAGCTCAAGTCGCGGACTAGAGACCCAGTACTTC.

V is TRBV5-5 and J is TRBJ2-7; no definite D call. From germline, CDR1 is SGHKS and CDR2 YYEKEE (reference sequence). Trimming removed 4 bases from V and 4 bases from J, with 15 bases in between. This CDR3 has 14 residues. The CDR3 DNA follows: TGTGCCAGCAGCAGGGATCCCGCCGGGTACGAGCAGTACTTC. Translated: CASSRDPAGYEQYF.

The V and J genes are TRBV18 and TRBJ2-7; TRBD1 is a possible D gene (7 bases). This CDR3 has 13 residues. Per the germline V gene, CDR1 is KGHSH and CDR2 is LQKENI. Trimming shortened V by 1 base and J by 6 bases, and 10 bases separated the two germline ends. In DNA form, the CDR3 reads TGTGCCAGCTCACCACGACAGGGAGGCGAGCAGTACTTC. Translated: CASSPRQGGEQYF.

V is TRBV29-1 and J is TRBJ2-5; weak D call: TRBD2 (6 bases). CDR1 SQVTM and CDR2 ANQGSEA come from the germline V gene. The V gene lost 6 bases and the J gene lost 5 bases, with 16 bases spanning the gap. The CDR3 covers 13 residues. The CDR3 sequence: CSVPGDRGETQYF. CDR3 nucleotides: TGCAGCGTACCCGGGGACCGGGGGGAGACCCAGTACTTC.

The rearrangement uses TRBV2 and TRBJ1-2; perhaps TRBD1 as D (5 bases). The V gene's germline CDR1 is SNHLY and CDR2 FYNNEI. Trimming took off 4 bases at V and 4 bases at J, with 16 bases between the two ends. This CDR3 is 15 amino acids long. CDR3 nucleotides: TGTGCCAGCAGTGCTGCAGGGTCCACCTTCTATGGCTACACCTTC. Translated, it gives CASSAAGSTFYGYTF. The full variable domain, rest sourced from reference TRBV2 and TRBJ1-2, is EPEVTQTPSHQVTQMGQEVILRCVPISNHLYFYWYRQILGQKVEFLVSFYNNEISEKSEIFDDQFSVERPDGSNFTLKIRSTKLEDSAMYFCASSAAGSTFYGYTFGSGTRLTVV.

The chain is built from TRBV29-1 and TRBJ1-5; maybe TRBD1 (5 bases). This CDR3 contains 12 residues. Per germline, CDR1 SQVTM and CDR2 ANQGSEA. Deletions cut 4 bases from V and 4 bases from J, with 8 bases between. CDR3 DNA sequence: TGCAGCGTTGGCGGGGGAAATCAGCCCCAGCATTTT. Translation gives CSVGGGNQPQHF.

This clone showed up just a few times. J is TRBJ2-5 and V is TRBV7-3, with D unresolved. The V gene's germline CDR1 is SGHTA and CDR2 FQGTGA. The CDR3 has 13 amino acids. V lost 1 base and J 4 bases, leaving 7 bases between the germline ends. The CDR3, as DNA: TGTGCCAGCAGCTTAAGCGCAGTAGAGACCCAGTACTTC. Translation: CASSLSAVETQYF.

This clone was recorded once. The J gene is TRBJ1-5, the V gene TRBV6-6; D gene ambiguous. Trimming removed 6 bases at V and 7 bases at J, with 16 bases between. The CDR3 has 14 amino acids. Germline-derived CDR1 and CDR2 are MNHNY and SVGAGI (reference sequence). The CDR3 DNA reads TGTGCCAGCAGCCCCTCGGGTTGGAAGCAGCCCCAGCATTTT. Its translation is CASSPSGWKQPQHF.

The chain carries TRBV9 and TRBJ2-7; D is perhaps TRBD1 (6 bases). Germline values: CDR1 SGDLS, CDR2 YYNGEE. Trimming removed 4 bases from V and 4 bases from J, with 15 bases in between. This CDR3 has 14 residues. CDR3 DNA: TGTGCCAGCAGCAAGACAGGTGGTGCGTACGAGCAGTACTTC. The encoded protein is CASSKTGGAYEQYF. The full variable domain, completed using reference TRBV9 and TRBJ2-7, is DSGVTQTPKHLITATGQRVTLRCSPRSGDLSVYWYQQSLDQGLQFLIQYYNGEERAKGNILERFSAQQFPDLHSELNLSSLELGDSALYFCASSKTGGAYEQYFGPGTRLTVT.

V and J are TRBV29-1 and TRBJ1-1; the D is unclear. V dropped 4 bases and J dropped 6 bases, with 15 bases sitting between them. CDR1 and CDR2 from the germline V gene are SQVTM and ANQGSEA. This CDR3 has 13 amino acids. DNA for the CDR3: TGCAGCGTTGCTGTGCCAGGAAGACCTGAAGCTTTCTTT. Protein sequence: CSVAVPGRPEAFF. The whole variable domain, remainder taken from reference TRBV29-1 and TRBJ1-1, is SAVISQKPSRDICQRGTSLTIQCQVDSQVTMMFWYRQQPGQSLTLIATANQGSEATYESGFVIDKFPISRPNLTFSTLTVSNMSPEDSSIYLCSVAVPGRPEAFFGQGTRLTVV.

The chain combines TRBV2 with TRBJ1-2, with 8 bases matching TRBD1. With V trimmed by 7 bases and J by 8 bases, 9 bases remained unmatched. CDR1 is SNHLY and CDR2 is FYNNEI in the germline V gene. The CDR3 extends over 13 amino acids. DNA for the CDR3: TGTGCCAGCACCACGACAGGGGTAAAGGGCTACACCTTC. It encodes CASTTTGVKGYTF.

About this clone: At the DNA level, this CDR3 is encoded by other sequences in the same sample as well. The rearrangement uses TRBV6-5 and TRBJ2-1; D not certain. The ends were cut back, 1 base at V and 8 bases at J, with 3 bases in the middle. The germline V gene encodes CDR1 MNHEY and CDR2 SVGAGI. The CDR3 runs to 11 residues. CDR3 nucleotides: TGTGCCAGCAGTTACTTGGATGAGCAGTTCTTC. This sequence encodes CASSYLDEQFF.

CDR3 DNA sequence: TGTGCCAGCAGTTACGGTCCCAATCAGCCCCAGCATTTT. It codes for CASSYGPNQPQHF. This chain joins TRBV6-5 and TRBJ1-5; D remains ambiguous. CDR1 and CDR2 from the germline V gene are MNHEY and SVGAGI. Trimming removed 2 bases at V and 3 bases at J, with 5 bases between. The CDR3 length is 13 residues.

The chain couples TRBV10-1 to TRBJ2-1, with D hard to call. The V gene lost 2 bases and the J gene lost 3 bases, with 5 bases spanning the gap. The V gene's germline CDR1 is WNHNN and CDR2 SYGVQD (reference sequence). This CDR3 contains 13 residues. The CDR3 region is CASSEALYNEQFF. In DNA, the CDR3 is TGCGCCAGCAGTGAGGCTCTCTACAATGAGCAGTTCTTC.

The V gene is TRBV7-2, the J gene TRBJ2-7; D tentatively reads TRBD1 or TRBD2 (7 bases each). The CDR3 has 15 residues. Trimming took off 5 bases at V and 5 bases at J, with 19 bases between the two ends. Germline loops: CDR1 SGHTA, CDR2 FQGNSA. CDR3 bases: TGTGCCAGCAGCATTAGGGGGCGGGAGCGCAACGAGCAGTACTTC. Encoded protein: CASSIRGRERNEQYF.

V and J are TRBV7-9 and TRBJ2-7, with 7 bases identical to TRBD2. CDR1 SEHNR and CDR2 FQNEAQ come from the germline V gene (reference sequence). The ends lost 1 base at V and 7 bases at J; junction bases unmatched: 13. This CDR3 region has 16 residues. The CDR3, as DNA: TGTGCCAGCAGCTTAGTAAGCGGGGTACGGGCGCGGGAGCAGTACTTC. Translation gives CASSLVSGVRAREQYF. Looking up the rest from reference TRBV7-9 and TRBJ2-7 gives the full variable domain: DTGVSQNPRHKITKRGQNVTFRCDPISEHNRLYWYRQTLGQGPEFLTYFQNEAQLEKSRLLSDRFSAERPKGSFSTLEIQRTEQGDSAMYLCASSLVSGVRAREQYFGPGTRLTVT.

The CDR3 DNA is TGTGCCAGCTCACCATCAACAGGGGGGGTAGGAGAGACCCAGTACTTC. Amino acids: CASSPSTGGVGETQYF. The chain joins TRBV18 to TRBJ2-5; D may be TRBD1 (8 bases). The ends were cut back, 2 bases at V and 4 bases at J, with 17 bases in the middle. This CDR3 contains 16 residues. Germline CDR1 is KGHSH and CDR2 is LQKENI. The full variable domain, completed using reference TRBV18 and TRBJ2-5, is NAGVMQNPRHLVRRRGQEARLRCSPMKGHSHVYWYRQLPEEGLKFMVYLQKENIIDESGMPKERFSAEFPKEGPSILRIQQVVRGDSAAYFCASSPSTGGVGETQYFGPGTRLLVL.

This clone was observed a few times. The CDR3 coding sequence is TGTGCCAGCAAAAGGATGCAGGACCGCTACGAGCAGTACTTC. Translated: CASKRMQDRYEQYF. The chain links TRBV2 to TRBJ2-7, with no clear D. V lost 7 bases, J lost 3 bases, and 16 bases lay in between. The germline gives CDR1 SNHLY, CDR2 FYNNEI. CDR3 length equals 14 residues. Based on the CDR3 plus reference TRBV2 and TRBJ2-7, the full variable domain is EPEVTQTPSHQVTQMGQEVILRCVPISNHLYFYWYRQILGQKVEFLVSFYNNEISEKSEIFDDQFSVERPDGSNFTLKIRSTKLEDSAMYFCASKRMQDRYEQYFGPGTRLTVT.

This chain joins TRBV2 and TRBJ2-1; TRBD2 matches 10 bases. In germline, CDR1 is SNHLY, CDR2 FYNNEI. The length of the CDR3 is 16 residues. The ends lost 5 bases at V and 3 bases at J; junction bases unmatched: 7. Written as DNA, the CDR3 is TGTGCCAGCAGTAGATCTAGCGGGAGAAACTACAATGAGCAGTTCTTC. Translating gives CASSRSSGRNYNEQFF.

The chain uses TRBV19 and TRBJ2-2, with 8 positions matching TRBD2. The V segment lost 9 bases and the J segment 2 bases; nucleotides outside the gene matches: 8. Germline CDR1 LNHDA, CDR2 SQIVND (reference sequence). CDR3 length: 15 residues. This chain's CDR3 is CASSVAGLNTGELFF. The DNA of the CDR3 is TGTGCCAGCTCGGTAGCGGGGCTCAACACCGGGGAGCTGTTTTTT.

The CDR3 spells CATSLGQGLAFF. The CDR3 nucleotides are TGTGCCACCAGCCTCGGACAGGGTTTAGCTTTCTTT. The rearrangement links TRBV15 to TRBJ1-1; 8 bases align to TRBD1. The CDR3 has 12 residues. CDR1 and CDR2 from the germline V gene are LNHNV and YYDKDF (reference sequence). V trimming: 5 bases; J trimming: 10 bases; junction bases outside the gene matches: 6.

This rearrangement joins TRBV7-8 to TRBJ2-1, with 10 bases identical to TRBD2. J was trimmed by 6 bases and V by 2 bases; bases with no gene match: 4. The length of the CDR3 is 15 residues. The germline V gene has CDR1 SGHVS and CDR2 FQNEAQ. The CDR3 coding sequence is TGTGCCAGCAGCTTACGGGCTAGCGGGAGCAATGAGCAGTTCTTC. Its translation is CASSLRASGSNEQFF.

The J gene is TRBJ2-7, the V gene TRBV14, with 10 bases aligning to TRBD1. The CDR3 is made up of 15 amino acids. Germline V gene data show CDR1 as SGHDN and CDR2 as FVKESK. V shed 4 bases and J 4 bases; nucleotides not matched to a gene: 7. The CDR3 loop is CASSRSGTGVYEQYF. CDR3 DNA: TGTGCCAGCAGCCGTTCCGGGACAGGGGTATACGAGCAGTACTTC.

The V gene is TRBV6-1, the J gene TRBJ2-6; D tentatively reads TRBD1 or TRBD2 (6 bases each). The V end was cut by 3 bases, the J end by 0 bases, with 9 bases between. The CDR3 is made up of 16 amino acids. CDR1 and CDR2 from the germline V gene are MNHNS and SASEGT. The CDR3 protein is CASSDEGGSGANVLTF. CDR3 nucleotide sequence: TGTGCCAGCAGTGACGAGGGGGGCTCTGGGGCCAACGTCCTGACTTTC.

This clone was observed a single time. The chain couples TRBV7-6 to TRBJ2-2, with a tentative D call TRBD2 (5 bases). This CDR3 contains 15 residues. Per the germline V gene, CDR1 is SGHVS and CDR2 is FNYEAQ. Deletions cut 1 base from V and 5 bases from J, with 11 bases between. This CDR3 reads CASSLDSVGTGELFF. The CDR3 DNA sequence: TGTGCCAGCAGCTTAGATAGCGTTGGAACCGGGGAGCTGTTTTTT.